This T cell receptor (beta chain) appears in the sequencing data of a study of blood T cell repertoires in COVID-19. The protocol was immunoSEQ multiplex PCR, while the TCRdb copy is restricted to in-frame clones and leaves out a portion. The sample contains about 260,000 clones, about nine tenths of which appear only once. The germline CDR1 and CDR2 sequences are KGHSH and LQKENI. This CDR3 is built from 15 residues. The ends were cut back, 5 bases at V and 1 base at J, with 9 bases in the middle. Sequenced material: peripheral blood. The TCR comes from a man in his forties or fifties with active or convalescent COVID-19. The chain uses TRBV18 and TRBJ2-6; perhaps TRBD1 as D (6 bases). The CDR3 loop is CASSTQGSGANVLTF. CDR3 nucleotides: TGTGCCAGCTCAACTCAGGGGTCTGGGGCCAACGTCCTGACTTTC.